The clone carrying this T cell receptor beta chain appeared many times. Antigen: not known. TCR beta CDR3 region amplification was performed from RNA transcripts. With the HTBI primer set, the TCR CDR3 went through a first round of RT-PCR. Each CDR3 protein gets one entry after TCRdb re-called the multiplex PCR reads with MiXCR. The repertoire includes about 500,000 distinct CDR3 sequences, approximately 15% of them detected once, and around a sixth sits in the top ten. This entry belongs to a study of T cells in Graves' hyperthyroidism and ophthalmopathy. Study-level points and caveats: Among thyroid clonotypes expanded above 0.001, most also appeared in blood.

V was cut by 0 bases and J by 4 bases, with 13 bases left in between. Looked up from germline, CDR1 is SGHRS and CDR2 is YFSETQ. This CDR3 comprises 15 residues. The sequenced sample was blood. The source of this sequence is a woman aged 18 to 35 with Graves' hyperthyroidism. The chain uses TRBV5-1 and TRBJ1-1, with D perhaps TRBD1 (5 bases). DNA for the CDR3: TGCGCCAGCAGCTTGGGGTCTTCAGGGCCCACTGAAGCTTTCTTT. Protein product: CASSLGSSGPTEAFF.